One sample yielded the 10 T cell receptor beta chains listed below, sequenced in a study of early T cells in non-severe SARS-CoV-2 infection. TCRdb re-called the 5' RACE reads through MiXCR, storing one row per CDR3 protein. This table has about 100,000 distinct CDR3 sequences, 11% appearing once. Sequencing was carried out using whole blood. Source of these receptors: an adult who was a healthcare worker with PCR-confirmed SARS-CoV-2 infection or an uninfected control (not recorded which).

J is TRBJ2-6 and V is TRBV20-1; D is perhaps TRBD2 (5 bases). The CDR3 has 15 residues. The V gene lost 7 bases and the J gene lost 2 bases, with 15 bases spanning the gap. Germline-derived CDR1 and CDR2 are DFQATT and SNEGSKA (reference sequence). CDR3 residues: CSGLTGSAGANVLTF. The CDR3 DNA reads as TGCAGTGGCCTCACGGGGTCAGCTGGGGCCAACGTCCTGACTTTC.

This clonotype was seen at least ten times. The chain combines TRBV28 with TRBJ2-7; possible D gene TRBD1, 5 bases. Germline values: CDR1 MDHEN, CDR2 SYDVKM. Trimming removed 5 bases at V and 3 bases at J, with 11 bases between. This CDR3 contains 13 residues. CDR3 nucleotide sequence: TGTGCCAGCAGTACCGACAGTAACTACGAGCAGTACTTC. Translated: CASSTDSNYEQYF.

This clonotype has just a few counts. The rearrangement joins TRBV7-9 to TRBJ1-4, with a weak D call TRBD1 (6 bases). V gave up 5 bases and J gave up 7 bases, with 17 bases separating them. Germline CDR1 is SEHNR and CDR2 is FQNEAQ (reference sequence). This CDR3 region has 15 residues. The CDR3 sequence is CASSARGREGEKLFF. CDR3 DNA sequence: TGTGCCAGCAGCGCCCGGGGGCGAGAAGGTGAAAAACTGTTTTTT. Full variable domain (missing parts from reference TRBV7-9 and TRBJ1-4): DTGVSQNPRHKITKRGQNVTFRCDPISEHNRLYWYRQTLGQGPEFLTYFQNEAQLEKSRLLSDRFSAERPKGSFSTLEIQRTEQGDSAMYLCASSARGREGEKLFFGSGTQLSVL.

This clonotype was counted at least ten times. J is TRBJ2-7 and V is TRBV27, with D uncertain. Germline loops: CDR1 MNHEY, CDR2 SMNVEV (reference sequence). The CDR3 loop spans 9 amino acids. The germline V and J ends were trimmed by 10 bases and 4 bases, with 5 bases remaining between them. This CDR3 is CANVYEQYF. The CDR3 region has the DNA TGTGCCAATGTATACGAGCAGTACTTC.

This clonotype was counted a few times. The chain uses TRBV29-1 and TRBJ2-3, with 8 nucleotides matching TRBD2. V was clipped by 5 bases and J by 4 bases; unmatched bases: 5. CDR1 and CDR2 from the germline V gene are SQVTM and ANQGSEA. The CDR3 is 13 amino acids. The CDR3 coding sequence is TGCAGCGTTAGCGGGAGTGCATCAGATACGCAGTATTTT. It specifies CSVSGSASDTQYF.

Many counts were recorded for this clonotype. The genes are TRBV13 and TRBJ2-6; TRBD1 matches at 7 bases. This CDR3 region has 15 residues. The V gene end was trimmed by 4 bases and the J gene end by 2 bases; junction bases not matched to a gene: 2. Germline CDR1 is PRHDT and CDR2 is FYEKMQ (reference sequence). The CDR3 region is CASSSGTAGANVLTF. The CDR3 DNA reads as TGTGCCAGCAGCTCCGGGACAGCTGGGGCCAACGTCCTGACTTTC. Using reference TRBV13 and TRBJ2-6 for the parts outside the CDR3, the full variable domain is AAGVIQSPRHLIKEKRETATLKCYPIPRHDTVYWYQQGPGQDPQFLISFYEKMQSDKGSIPDRFSAQQFSDYHSELNMSSLELGDSALYFCASSSGTAGANVLTFGAGSRLTVL.

In its sample, this clonotype was seen many times. CDR3 in DNA: TGTGCCAGCAGCCAAGACTCTGCCGGGCAGAGAAACATTCAGTACTTC. Its protein is CASSQDSAGQRNIQYF. The chain joins TRBV4-2 to TRBJ2-4, with D unresolved. V was cut by 0 bases and J by 6 bases, with 15 bases left in between. Germline loops: CDR1 LGHNA, CDR2 YNFKEQ. This CDR3 is built from 16 residues.

This clonotype has ten or more counts. CDR3 in amino acids: CASSPVVGQGYNEQFF. CDR3 sequence (DNA): TGTGCCAGCAGCCCAGTTGTGGGACAGGGGTACAATGAGCAGTTCTTC. The J gene is TRBJ2-1, the V gene TRBV11-2, with TRBD1 matching over 10 bases. The germline V gene encodes CDR1 SGHAT and CDR2 FQNNGV. The CDR3 is 16 residues long. After removal of 5 bases from V and 4 bases from J, the junction contained 8 bases not matched to a gene. Drawing the rest from reference TRBV11-2 and TRBJ2-1, the complete variable domain is EAGVAQSPRYKIIEKRQSVAFWCNPISGHATLYWYQQILGQGPKLLIQFQNNGVVDDSQLPKDRFSAERLKGVDSTLKIQPAKLEDSAVYLCASSPVVGQGYNEQFFGPGTRLTVL.

This clonotype was seen repeatedly, ten times or more. The V call is TRBV29-1, the J call TRBJ2-7; no firm D call. This CDR3 contains 12 residues. The V gene's germline CDR1 is SQVTM and CDR2 ANQGSEA. Trimming took 6 bases from V and 6 from J, leaving 15 bases between them. Here the CDR3 reads CSVAAQLAEQYF. CDR3 nucleotides: TGCAGCGTGGCCGCCCAGCTGGCCGAGCAGTACTTC.

This clonotype was observed many times. V usage is TRBV29-1 and J usage is TRBJ2-3, with 11 bases aligning to TRBD2. V dropped 4 bases and J dropped 6; count of bases not matched to a gene: 3. This CDR3 spans 13 amino acids. Per the germline V gene, CDR1 is SQVTM and CDR2 is ANQGSEA. The CDR3 region has the DNA TGCAGCGTTGGACTAGCGGGATCGGATACGCAGTATTTT. It codes for CSVGLAGSDTQYF.